This T cell receptor beta chain was identified during a study of PD-L1 blockade in urothelial cancer. Study results and limitations: Pretreatment peripheral blood TCR clonality that fell below the median predicted better survival among the patients studied.

Note on this clone: Its antigen remains unknown.

Data came from immunoSEQ multiplex PCR; TCRdb stores just in-frame clones and leaves some out. The repertoire includes tens of thousands of clones, 85% of them detected once, and 5.5% to 7.5% sits in the top ten. V was clipped by 2 bases and J by 7 bases, with 8 bases between them. CDR1 and CDR2 (germline): MDHEN, SYDVKM. CDR3 length: 13 amino acids. The sample's time point: pretreatment peripheral blood. Disease in patients was locally advanced or metastatic urothelial carcinoma. This TCR was recovered from a man aged 35 to 55 with urothelial cancer. The rearrangement joins TRBV28 to TRBJ2-2; D call uncertain. Source: PBMCs, taken around atezolizumab (anti-PD-L1) treatment. This CDR3 reads CASSLVRFGELFF. The CDR3 coding sequence is TGTGCCAGCAGTTTAGTCCGGTTCGGGGAGCTGTTTTTT.